Listed here are 23 T cell receptor beta chains from one sample, sequenced in a study of metastatic and nonmetastatic thyroid tumors. MiXCR was used by TCRdb to re-call the PCR reads. This table has over 45,000 clones, 22% appearing once. There were no patients who had received any treatment before thyroid surgery. Sequencing was carried out using blood. The receptors were gathered from a male donor with papillary thyroid cancer or a benign thyroid nodule (not recorded which). Some clones in this sample may be carry-over from other donors' samples.

The rearrangement links TRBV20-1 to TRBJ2-1; TRBD2 agrees at 10 bases. J was trimmed by 7 bases and V by 5 bases; bases with no gene match: 11. This CDR3 comprises 15 residues. The germline gives CDR1 DFQATT, CDR2 SNEGSKA (reference sequence). The CDR3 DNA reads TGCAGTGCTGCCCCAAGCGGGAGGGCCGGAAATGAGCAGTTCTTC. It encodes CSAAPSGRAGNEQFF.

This CDR3 reads CSWREGGYNEQFF. CDR3 sequence (DNA): TGCAGCTGGAGGGAAGGGGGTTACAATGAGCAGTTCTTC. The chain has TRBV20-1 and TRBJ2-1; D is tentatively TRBD1 or TRBD2 (6 bases each). Germline CDR1 and CDR2: DFQATT and SNEGSKA (reference sequence). The CDR3 length is 13 residues.

This chain connects TRBV20-1 to TRBJ2-1, with D perhaps TRBD2 (6 bases). V lost 0 bases and J 6 bases, leaving 15 bases between the germline ends. This CDR3 has 15 residues. Germline CDR1 and CDR2: DFQATT and SNEGSKA (reference sequence). CDR3 loop: CSARDRGLQSNEQFF. The CDR3 bases are TGCAGTGCTAGAGATAGGGGACTCCAAAGCAATGAGCAGTTCTTC.

To note about this clone: A much larger clone lies a single base off, so this may be a read error. The V gene is TRBV20-1, the J gene TRBJ2-2, with 8 bases that match TRBD1. Germline CDR1 and CDR2: DFQATT and SNEGSKA (reference sequence). The CDR3 is 13 residues long. The CDR3 DNA follows: TGCAGTGTTAACAGGGGGAACACCGGGGAGCTGTCTTTT. Its translation is CSVNRGNTGELSF.

J is TRBJ2-1 and V is TRBV20-1, with a weak D call TRBD2 (5 bases). The V end was cut by 2 bases, the J end by 5 bases, with 22 bases between. This CDR3 contains 17 residues. Germline V gene lookup returns CDR1 DFQATT and CDR2 SNEGSKA (reference sequence). In DNA form, the CDR3 reads TGCAGTGCTAGATTGGCGGGTGCATTCATTTTAAACAATGAGCAGTTCTTC. Amino acid sequence: CSARLAGAFILNNEQFF.

This clone has more than one count but fewer than ten. The V gene is TRBV6-2 or TRBV6-3, the J gene TRBJ2-1; D unresolved. V dropped 2 bases and J dropped 5 bases, with 7 bases sitting between them. The CDR3 runs 13 residues. Germline CDR1 MNHEY, CDR2 SVGEGT. Here the CDR3 DNA reads TGTGCCAGCAGTTACCCGGACGACAATGAGCAGTTCTTC. It yields the protein CASSYPDDNEQFF.

This clone was seen ten or more times. V is TRBV5-4 and J is TRBJ2-3; 7 bases align to TRBD1. Germline CDR1 SGHNT, CDR2 YYREEE (reference sequence). Trimming removed 3 bases from V and 3 bases from J; junction bases left unmatched: 10. There are 16 residues in the CDR3. CDR3 bases: TGTGCCAGCAGCTCGGAGAGGGGGCGAATAACAGATACGCAGTATTTT. Amino acid sequence: CASSSERGRITDTQYF.

This clone has a handful of counts. J is TRBJ2-1 and V is TRBV11-2, with 8 bases matching TRBD2. CDR3 length: 16 amino acids. With 1 base clipped from V and 4 bases from J, the junction kept 6 bases outside the gene matches. Germline V lookup: CDR1 SGHAT, CDR2 FQNNGV. The CDR3 DNA sequence: TGTGCCAGCAGCTTAGTGGGAGCGGGAGAATACAATGAGCAGTTCTTC. Amino acids: CASSLVGAGEYNEQFF.

This chain connects TRBV6-1 to TRBJ2-7, with 8 positions matching TRBD2. This CDR3 region has 16 residues. In germline, CDR1 is MNHNS, CDR2 SASEGT. V lost 7 bases and J lost 5; bases outside the gene matches: 16. The CDR3, as DNA: TGTGCCAGCATCGTCCCTATCGGGAGGGGCCGGAACGAGCAGTACTTC. Protein sequence: CASIVPIGRGRNEQYF.

This chain uses TRBV15 with TRBJ1-3; unclear D gene. The CDR3 length is 13 residues. V gave up 3 bases and J gave up 4 bases, with 7 bases separating them. CDR1 LNHNV and CDR2 YYDKDF come from the germline V gene (reference sequence). CDR3 sequence (DNA): TGTGCCACCAGCAGTAGCTGGGGAAACACCATATATTTT. It is translated as CATSSSWGNTIYF.

V usage is TRBV18 and J usage is TRBJ1-4, with a possible D match to TRBD1 (5 bases). This CDR3 is 15 amino acids long. Germline CDR1 reads KGHSH; CDR2 reads LQKENI. V lost 1 base, J lost 8 bases, and 14 bases lay in between. CDR3 in DNA: TGTGCCAGCTCACCACTCAGGGAGTCAGAAGAAAAACTGTTTTTT. This gives the protein CASSPLRESEEKLFF.

This clone was detected a few times. The CDR3 DNA reads TGTGCCAGCAGACCGCTTGGGCGGTGCAATGAGCAGTTCTTC. Amino acid sequence: CASRPLGRCNEQFF. The gene calls are TRBV27 and TRBJ2-1; no firm D call. CDR3 length: 14 amino acids. The germline CDR1 and CDR2 sequences are MNHEY and SMNVEV (reference sequence). V was pared by 6 bases and J by 6 bases, with 15 bases between.

The chain has TRBV14 and TRBJ2-5; D is ambiguous. V was pared by 1 base and J by 2 bases, with 2 bases between. This CDR3 spans 12 amino acids. Germline CDR1 and CDR2: SGHDN and FVKESK. The DNA for the CDR3 is TGTGCCAGCAGCCAAGGACAAGAGACCCAGTACTTC. Protein: CASSQGQETQYF. Full variable domain (missing parts from reference TRBV14 and TRBJ2-5): EAGVTQFPSHSVIEKGQTVTLRCDPISGHDNLYWYRRVMGKEIKFLLHFVKESKQDESGMPNNRFLAERTGGTYSTLKVQPAELEDSGVYFCASSQGQETQYFGPGTRLLVL.

The chain uses TRBV7-8 and TRBJ1-2; TRBD1 is a possible D gene (6 bases). CDR1 is SGHVS, CDR2 FQNEAQ, per germline. V was shortened by 5 bases and J by 3 bases, with 13 bases between the two germline ends. This CDR3 contains 14 residues. CDR3 loop: CASSVVRQDYGYTF. CDR3 nucleotide sequence: TGTGCCAGCAGCGTAGTTAGACAGGACTATGGCTACACCTTC. Drawing the rest from reference TRBV7-8 and TRBJ1-2, the complete variable domain is GAGVSQSPRYKVAKRGQDVALRCDPISGHVSLFWYQQALGQGPEFLTYFQNEAQLDKSGLPSDRFFAERPEGSVSTLKIQRTQQEDSAVYLCASSVVRQDYGYTFGSGTRLTVV.

This chain uses TRBV20-1 with TRBJ2-7; unclear D gene. Trimming shortened V by 0 bases and J by 10 bases, and 10 bases separated the two germline ends. Looked up from germline, CDR1 is DFQATT and CDR2 is SNEGSKA (reference sequence). This CDR3 region has 11 residues. The CDR3 is CSARDCYYQYF. For the CDR3, the DNA is TGCAGTGCTAGAGATTGTTACTACCAGTACTTC.

The J gene is TRBJ1-1, the V gene TRBV6-1; no definite D call. This CDR3 spans 13 amino acids. The germline V gene has CDR1 MNHNS and CDR2 SASEGT. The V gene lost 5 bases and the J gene lost 3 bases, with 10 bases spanning the gap. For the CDR3, the DNA is TGTGCCAGCAGTCTGATCAGAGACACTGAAGCTTTCTTT. Protein product: CASSLIRDTEAFF.

J is TRBJ2-1 and V is TRBV20-1; TRBD1 is a possible D gene (5 bases). Trimming shortened V by 7 bases and J by 7 bases, and 23 bases separated the two germline ends. Per germline, CDR1 DFQATT and CDR2 SNEGSKA (reference sequence). This CDR3 comprises 15 residues. The CDR3 sequence is CSVSPLGPQRNEQFF. DNA for the CDR3: TGCAGTGTTAGTCCCCTGGGGCCCCAAAGGAATGAGCAGTTCTTC.

The chain recombines TRBV11-1 with TRBJ2-1; perhaps TRBD2 as D (5 bases). Germline V gene data show CDR1 as SGHAT and CDR2 as FQDESV (reference sequence). Trimming took 5 bases from V and 7 from J, leaving 18 bases between them. The length of the CDR3 is 15 residues. The CDR3 sequence is CASSGGASAMNEQFF. The CDR3 DNA reads TGTGCCAGCAGCGGAGGAGCCTCGGCGATGAATGAGCAGTTCTTC.

By sample share, this clone is medium-sized. The V and J genes are TRBV5-1 and TRBJ2-7, with TRBD1 matching 7 bases. This CDR3 is 15 amino acids long. The J segment lost 6 bases and the V segment lost 0 bases, leaving 9 bases of the junction unmatched. Germline CDR1 SGHRS, CDR2 YFSETQ. The CDR3 protein is CASSLGNYRGGEQYF. The CDR3 DNA is TGCGCCAGCAGCTTGGGGAATTACAGGGGTGGCGAGCAGTACTTC.

In the case of this clone: Possible read error: a much larger clone is one base away. The chain has TRBV27 and TRBJ2-7, with TRBD2 identical over 8 bases. Germline V gene data show CDR1 as MNHEY and CDR2 as SMNVEV (reference sequence). The CDR3 consists of 16 residues. V gave up 2 bases and J gave up 0 bases; unmatched junction bases: 6. As DNA, the CDR3 is TGTGCCAGCAGTTTAACCTGGACTAGCATCTCCTACGAGCAGTACTTC. It translates to CASSLTWTSISYEQYF.

This clone appeared many times. The chain couples TRBV5-1 to TRBJ2-3, with D possibly matching TRBD1 (5 bases). CDR3 length: 15 residues. CDR1 is SGHRS and CDR2 is YFSETQ in the germline V gene. Trimming took 1 base from V and 2 from J, leaving 11 bases between them. In DNA, the CDR3 is TGCGCCAGCAGCTTGACAGGTTCGTCCACAGATACGCAGTATTTT. This codes for CASSLTGSSTDTQYF.

V is TRBV11-1 and J is TRBJ2-6, with D tentatively TRBD1 (8 bases). The V and J ends lost 5 bases and 0 bases respectively, with 20 bases between them. Per germline, CDR1 SGHAT and CDR2 FQDESV (reference sequence). CDR3 length: 19 amino acids. CDR3 DNA sequence: TGTGCCAGCAGCGTGGGAGGGGGACAGGCGAACTCTGGGGCCAACGTCCTGACTTTC. This gives the protein CASSVGGGQANSGANVLTF.

In its sample, this clone was seen many times. This sequence joins TRBV6-1 and TRBJ2-3; tentative D call: TRBD1 (6 bases). Germline CDR1 and CDR2: MNHNS and SASEGT. This CDR3 is built from 14 residues. V shed 7 bases and J shed 0 bases, with 11 bases lying between them. CDR3 in DNA: TGTGCCAGCAAGGGGGACACTAGCACAGATACGCAGTATTTT. Translated: CASKGDTSTDTQYF.